This paragraph covers one T cell receptor (beta chain) sequence. What this receptor recognizes is not known. Base-call qualities are not available, and no considerably larger clone is one nucleotide away. This sample stems from a study of shared T cell receptors in the human thymus (dated by TCRdb to the early 2020s). A note on the overall study: The study examined how the human thymus generates shared, self-reactive T-cell receptor alpha chains.

Library prep was done by the immunoSEQ multiplex PCR assay. The source is immuneACCESS, and TCRdb retained only in-frame sequences with V and J called. Part of the clones is not carried over; for the studies checked, unresolved V genes explain less than half of this, and the remainder is unexplained. This sample holds 500,000 to 750,000 clones; 85% to 90% were observed only once. About 0.01% of the sample belongs to the ten largest clones. Reading from cysteine to phenylalanine, the CDR3 counts 15 amino acids. CDR3 DNA only is kept here, 45 bases in frame from base 1. The germline V gene (reference sequence) specifies LNHDA as CDR1 and SQIVND as CDR2. Relative to germline, V is missing 7 bases and J is missing 2 bases, with 10 bases of the junction outside any gene match. These data were likewise used in another study, on human thymus T cells. As the second study states: Immunologically healthy infants undergoing open corrective cardiac surgery for congenital heart defects in Finland were used as donors. The thymus tissue came from surgical resects taken out during corrective cardiac surgery. Usage of V and J gene segments appeared to be biased in both the thymic and the peripheral blood repertoires. The related research found that thymic TCR repertoires overlapped highly between unrelated individuals. TCR alpha and beta repertoires from about 8 infant thymus samples and four related peripheral blood samples were characterized in the study. The infant donors were about 6 to 244 days old, and the cohort included over 5 males and a couple of females. Thymocytes were released mechanically from tissue and stored at -70 °C as pellets of 10-30 million cells. Genomic DNA was extracted from frozen cell pellets with a QIAsymphony instrument. TCRB and TCRAD loci were amplified from a standardized quantity of quality-controlled genomic DNA using the immunoSEQ multiplex PCR assay. Amplicons spanned the V(D)J region at a length sufficient to cover the CDR3 and identify V and J genes. Amplicon sequencing was performed on an Illumina platform through the commercial immunoSEQ service. Primer bias and sequencing errors were corrected as previously described, and TCRAD and TCRB were defined on the basis of the IMGT database. immunoSEQ Analyzer 3.0 and VDJTools were used for repertoire analysis, which covered basic statistics, V/J segment usage, diversity estimates, rarefaction and pairwise overlap. Diversity was estimated with Chao1, ChaoE, Efron-Thisted, Shannon and inverse Simpson indices, and also on datasets down-sampled to the smallest sample. Repertoire overlap was assessed by strict matching of CDR3 nucleotide sequence, V gene and J gene, and clustering was done by Jaccard-based multidimensional scaling. On average, thymus samples gave around 810,000 unique TCRB clonotypes, whereas blood samples gave 75,000 to 95,000.

The sequence came from a boy under two years old with a congenital heart defect. Donor details come from another sample of the same person, matched by shared clones. The rearranged chain carries TRBV19 and TRBJ2-7; the central 8 bases match TRBD1. The specimen sequenced was thymocytes. CDR3 reads: CASTRGTGITYEQYF. The sequenced DNA is TGTGCCAGTACAAGAGGGACAGGAATCACCTACGAGCAGTACTTC.